Below, one T cell receptor (beta chain) is given with its context. Measured with immunoSEQ multiplex PCR; TCRdb has only the in-frame clones, and not every one. The table has fewer than 250,000 clones, around 93% seen once. The data stem from a study of control samples from healthy donors and cancer patients. The CDR3 is 14 amino acids. V was trimmed by 4 bases and J by 5 bases, leaving 12 bases between them. Germline V gene sequence: CDR1 MNHEY, CDR2 SVGEGT. This chain uses TRBV6-2 or TRBV6-3 with TRBJ2-1; D may be TRBD2 (7 bases). What was sequenced was blood. The receptor comes from a man aged 30-40 years in good health. CDR3 loop: CASSWGGADNEQFF. The CDR3 DNA follows: TGTGCCAGCAGTTGGGGGGGCGCGGACAATGAGCAGTTCTTC.